Listed below are T cell receptor beta chains from one sample, sequenced in a study of beta chain features in type 1 diabetes. Some clones are missing from TCRdb's copy, which holds only in-frame ones; the method was immunoSEQ multiplex PCR. The table lists 250,000 to 350,000 clones, about 15% of them singletons. Sequenced sample: naive CD4+ T cells from blood. These receptors were obtained from a man aged 18 to 35 with type 1 diabetes. CDR3s include the opening cysteine and the closing phenylalanine or tryptophan.

V gene	J gene	CDR3 protein
TRBV4-1	TRBJ2-7	CASSQVSYVGGEQYF
TRBV29-1	TRBJ2-5	CSGLQGRETQYF
TRBV7-2	TRBJ1-2	CASSRTGTGDYGYTF
TRBV27	TRBJ2-7	CASSLEGGDEQYF
TRBV30	TRBJ1-6	CAAQGSRSPLHF
TRBV7-2	TRBJ2-7	CASTALLSSYEQYF
TRBV29-1	TRBJ2-5	CSARRAGQETQYF
TRBV11-2	TRBJ2-6	CASSQGGSGANVLTF
TRBV5-6	TRBJ2-5	CASSLDRSSTQYF
TRBV30	TRBJ1-5	CAWSVLYSNQPQHF
TRBV9	TRBJ2-5	CASSVGGGPETQYF
TRBV30	TRBJ1-1	CAWSGGTGSMNTEAFF
TRBV19	TRBJ2-7	CASSIGGQGYEQYF
TRBV7-8	TRBJ2-5	CASSSPGLAGLETQYF
TRBV5-4	TRBJ2-1	CASSSEGDRGNEQFF
TRBV9	TRBJ2-1	CASSDGGTSGRNEQFF
TRBV10-2	TRBJ2-1	CASRYESGFRSYNEQFF
TRBV4-3	TRBJ2-3	CASSRTGLLDTQYF
TRBV14	TRBJ2-5	CASKDRQNGSETQYF
TRBV29-1	TRBJ2-1	CSVVRTGGYNEQFF
TRBV7-2	TRBJ2-7	CASSLAAAYEQYF
TRBV5-6	TRBJ1-6	CASSQARGTFYNSPLHF